The T cell receptor beta chain under discussion was sequenced for a study of blood T cell repertoires in COVID-19. About the research overall: Sample material is recorded as cDNA or gDNA derived from T cells, B-cell-depleted T cells, or PBMCs.

Germline V gives CDR1 SGHAT, CDR2 FQNNGV. Unmatched junction bases numbered 7, after V lost 4 bases and J lost 6 bases. The CDR3 is 15 amino acids. Profiled with immunoSEQ multiplex PCR; TCRdb holds only in-frame clones, not every one. Of about 61,000 clones in the sample, around 77% were seen once. The specimen was peripheral blood. V gene TRBV11-2 combines with J gene TRBJ1-5; 9 bases line up with TRBD1. The TCR was taken from a man of 80 years or more with active or convalescent COVID-19. CDR3 sequence (DNA): TGTGCCAGCAGCTCCGAGGGACAGGGCAGTCAGCCCCAGCATTTT. As protein: CASSSEGQGSQPQHF. The variable domain in full, completed from reference TRBV11-2 and TRBJ1-5, reads EAGVAQSPRYKIIEKRQSVAFWCNPISGHATLYWYQQILGQGPKLLIQFQNNGVVDDSQLPKDRFSAERLKGVDSTLKIQPAKLEDSAVYLCASSSEGQGSQPQHFGDGTRLSIL.